What follows is one TCR beta chain and its context. The protocol was immunoSEQ multiplex PCR, while the TCRdb copy is restricted to in-frame clones and leaves out a portion. Of about 100,000 clones detected, 82% appear once; the ten largest clones hold around 6.5%. The data belong to a study of PD-1 blockade in mismatch repair-deficient tumors. V trimming: 0 bases; J trimming: 7 bases; junction bases outside the gene matches: 11. Germline V gives CDR1 SEHNR, CDR2 FQNEAQ (reference sequence). CDR3 length equals 19 residues. The chain joins TRBV7-9 to TRBJ2-1, with 14 positions matching TRBD2. This TCR was sampled from an adult with mismatch repair-deficient cancer. The source material was peripheral blood, sampled approximately 35 weeks after starting pembrolizumab. The CDR3 loop reads CASSLAMRTGTSGSNEQFF. The CDR3 coding sequence is TGTGCCAGCAGCTTAGCTATGAGAACCGGGACTAGCGGGAGTAATGAGCAGTTCTTC.